A selection of T cell receptor beta chains follows, all from one sample in a study of blood T cell repertoires in COVID-19. Profiling relied on immunoSEQ multiplex PCR, and the TCRdb table lists in-frame clones only, not all of them. Seen here are about 15,000 clones, approximately 76% observed once, and the top ten hold roughly a third. The material sequenced was peripheral blood. These TCRs come from an older man with active or convalescent COVID-19. Each CDR3 is given with its conserved first and last residue. D genes are given only for firm matches. Some rows mark clone size as missing; the rest say once, few, many or name a class of expanded clone.

V: TRBV29-1; size: NA; J: TRBJ1-2; D: NA; DNA: TGCAGCGTTGAAGCGGGGGACCGGGGCTACACCTTC; CDR3: CSVEAGDRGYTF
V: TRBV4-3; size: NA; J: TRBJ2-1; D: NA; DNA: TGCGCCAGCAGCCAAAGGGCAGGGGTTTACAATGAGCAGTTCTTC; CDR3: CASSQRAGVYNEQFF
V: TRBV6-2/TRBV6-3; size: NA; J: TRBJ2-6; D: TRBD1; DNA: TGTGCCAGCAGTTACGACAGGGGGTACGGGGCCAACGTCCTGACTTTC; CDR3: CASSYDRGYGANVLTF
V: TRBV28; size: few; J: TRBJ2-7; D: NA; DNA: TGTGCCAGCAGTAAGGGGGTGAAAAGCGCTCCCGAGCAGTACTTC; CDR3: CASSKGVKSAPEQYF
V: TRBV6-6; size: NA; J: TRBJ1-1; D: NA; DNA: TGTGCCAGCAGCCTGGCAGGGGAGGGGGACACTGAAGCTTTCTTT; CDR3: CASSLAGEGDTEAFF
V: TRBV5-1; size: NA; J: TRBJ1-1; D: TRBD1; DNA: TGCGCCAGCAGCTTGGCCGGGACAGGGACTGAAGCTTTCTTT; CDR3: CASSLAGTGTEAFF
V: TRBV21-1; size: NA; J: TRBJ2-5; D: NA; DNA: TGTGCCAGCAGCGGCGCGGGGGCTAGCGGACAAGAGACCCAGTACTTC; CDR3: CASSGAGASGQETQYF
V: TRBV5-1; size: NA; J: TRBJ2-3; D: NA; DNA: TGCGCCAGCAGCTTGGCCGCAAGGAGCGGAGTCACAGATACGCAGTATTTT; CDR3: CASSLAARSGVTDTQYF
V: TRBV7-9; size: NA; J: TRBJ1-1; D: NA; DNA: TGTGCCAGCAGCTTAGACGGAGAAAACACTGAAGCTTTCTTT; CDR3: CASSLDGENTEAFF
V: TRBV10-3; size: NA; J: TRBJ2-3; D: NA; DNA: TGTGCCATCAGCCCGACTCCCGGCGGCACAGATACGCAGTATTTT; CDR3: CAISPTPGGTDTQYF
V: TRBV19; size: NA; J: TRBJ1-1; D: TRBD1; DNA: TGTGCCAGTAGTGAGTGGGGACAGGTGAACACTGAAGCTTTCTTT; CDR3: CASSEWGQVNTEAFF
V: TRBV5-6; size: once; J: TRBJ1-1; D: NA; DNA: TGTGCCAGCAGCTTCATCCTGGGGGGGAACACTGAAGCTTTCTTT; CDR3: CASSFILGGNTEAFF
V: TRBV5-1; size: NA; J: TRBJ2-3; D: NA; DNA: TGCGCCAGCAGCGAGGGACTCTATTTCGATACGCAGTATTTT; CDR3: CASSEGLYFDTQYF
V: TRBV10-3; size: NA; J: TRBJ2-2; D: NA; DNA: TGTGCCATCAGTGGACAGAACACCGGGGAGCTGTTTTTT; CDR3: CAISGQNTGELFF
V: TRBV3-1/TRBV3-2; size: NA; J: TRBJ2-7; D: TRBD2; DNA: TGTGCCAGCAGCCAAGGCCCTAGCGGGAGTTACGAGCAGTACTTC; CDR3: CASSQGPSGSYEQYF
V: TRBV7-9; size: NA; J: TRBJ1-6; D: TRBD1; DNA: TGTGCCAGCAGCTATTCCGGGGACAGGGTTGGTTCACCCCTCCACTTT; CDR3: CASSYSGDRVGSPLHF
V: TRBV19; size: NA; J: TRBJ2-2; D: NA; DNA: TGTGCCAGTAGTACCCGGACTCGTAACACCGGGGAGCTGTTTTTT; CDR3: CASSTRTRNTGELFF
V: TRBV6-1; size: NA; J: TRBJ2-1; D: NA; DNA: TGTGCCAGCAGTGAAGCGCTAGCGAGCCCCCTTTACCACAATGAGCAGTTCTTC; CDR3: CASSEALASPLYHNEQFF
V: TRBV24-1; size: NA; J: TRBJ1-4; D: NA; DNA: TGTGCCACCAGTGATCCACGGGGAAGCACTAATGAAAAACTGTTTTTT; CDR3: CATSDPRGSTNEKLFF
V: TRBV6-2/TRBV6-3; size: NA; J: TRBJ2-3; D: NA; DNA: TGTGCCAGCAGCTCCACAACGCAGTATTTT; CDR3: CASSSTTQYF
V: TRBV3-1/TRBV3-2; size: NA; J: TRBJ2-5; D: TRBD2; DNA: TGTGCCAGCAGCCAGGCGGGAGTAGAGACCCAGTACTTC; CDR3: CASSQAGVETQYF
V: TRBV28; size: NA; J: TRBJ1-2; D: TRBD1; DNA: TGTGCCAGCAGTTTGGGACAGAGCTATGGCTACACCTTC; CDR3: CASSLGQSYGYTF
V: TRBV10-2; size: NA; J: TRBJ1-1; D: NA; DNA: TGCGCCAGCAGTGAGTCGGGGGGCACTGAAGCTTTCTTT; CDR3: CASSESGGTEAFF
V: TRBV5-4; size: NA; J: TRBJ2-7; D: NA; DNA: TGTGCCAGCAGCTTCGAAGGGGTCAAGAGCTACGAGCAGTACTTC; CDR3: CASSFEGVKSYEQYF
V: TRBV15; size: NA; J: TRBJ2-7; D: NA; DNA: TGTGCCACCAGCAGCCGTCTAAACGCCTACGAGCAGTACTTC; CDR3: CATSSRLNAYEQYF
V: TRBV10-3; size: once; J: TRBJ2-7; D: NA; DNA: TGTGCCATCTCGGGGAGTTCCTACGAGCAGTACTTC; CDR3: CAISGSSYEQYF
V: TRBV15; size: once; J: TRBJ2-7; D: NA; DNA: TGTGCCACCAGCAGAGATAGAAACGAGCAGTACTTC; CDR3: CATSRDRNEQYF
V: TRBV27; size: many; J: TRBJ2-6; D: NA; DNA: TGTGCCACCGCGACAGGAAACTCTGGGGCCAACGTCCTGACTTTC; CDR3: CATATGNSGANVLTF
V: TRBV19; size: NA; J: TRBJ2-5; D: NA; DNA: TGTGCCAGTAGTCCGGGGTGGGCTAACCAAGAGACCCAGTACTTC; CDR3: CASSPGWANQETQYF
V: TRBV9; size: NA; J: TRBJ2-3; D: TRBD2; DNA: TGTGCCAGCAGCTATAGCGGGGGAGGCACAGATACGCAGTATTTT; CDR3: CASSYSGGGTDTQYF
V: TRBV5-1; size: NA; J: TRBJ2-7; D: TRBD2; DNA: TGCGCCAGCAGCTTGGTGGGAGCGGGGGCCGCCGACTACGAGCAGTACTTC; CDR3: CASSLVGAGAADYEQYF
V: TRBV15; size: NA; J: TRBJ2-2; D: TRBD2; DNA: TGTGCCACCAGGACTAGCGGGGGGCTGATCGGGGAGCTGTTTTTT; CDR3: CATRTSGGLIGELFF
V: TRBV5-8; size: few; J: TRBJ2-2; D: NA; DNA: TGTGCCAGCAGCGACCGACAGCGATTGAACACCGGGGAGCTGTTTTTT; CDR3: CASSDRQRLNTGELFF
V: TRBV5-1; size: NA; J: TRBJ2-5; D: NA; DNA: TGCGCCAGCAGCTTGGGTGGAGTCCAAGAGACCCAGTACTTC; CDR3: CASSLGGVQETQYF
V: TRBV2; size: NA; J: TRBJ2-3; D: NA; DNA: TGTGCCAGCAGTGAAGGGGGCAGGGGCGGGACAGATACGCAGTATTTT; CDR3: CASSEGGRGGTDTQYF